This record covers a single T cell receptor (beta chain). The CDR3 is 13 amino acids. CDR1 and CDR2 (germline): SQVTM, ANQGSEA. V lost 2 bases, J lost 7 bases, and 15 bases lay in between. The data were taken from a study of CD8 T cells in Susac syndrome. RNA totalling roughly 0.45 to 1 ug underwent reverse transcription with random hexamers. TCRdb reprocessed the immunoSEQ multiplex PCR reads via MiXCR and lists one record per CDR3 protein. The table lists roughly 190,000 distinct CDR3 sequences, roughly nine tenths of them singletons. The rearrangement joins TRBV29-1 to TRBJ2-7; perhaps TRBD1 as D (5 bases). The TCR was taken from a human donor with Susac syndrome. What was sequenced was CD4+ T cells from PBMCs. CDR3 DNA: TGCAGCGTTGAAATCCACCTAGGGGTAGAGCAGTACTTC. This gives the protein CSVEIHLGVEQYF.